The present TCR beta chain was sequenced within a study of shared clonotypes between healthy human individuals (TCRdb year 2020). With regard to the full study: Three men and two women, aged 18 to 49 years, made up the cohort. Per donor, three plates each were used for CD4 naive and CD4 memory, two for CD8 naive, and one for CD8 memory. Blood TCR repertoires of a handful of healthy adults were deeply sequenced to estimate repertoire size and the extent of clonotype sharing between individuals. Different laboratories and diverse techniques were used to prepare libraries and sequence TCR repertoires, to increase sequencing depth and limit assay-specific biases. Leukapheresis yielded between about 0.85 and 10 billion PBMCs per donor. The research as a whole found: Estimated clonotype richness was generally larger for naive than for memory subsets. Compared with non-shared clonotypes, clonotypes shared by all four sorted-subset donors had higher generation probabilities. Because the study included a small number of donors, the genetic and exposure-history diversity represented was limited. Based on pairwise subsampling, the degree of clonotype sharing among donors was expected to be affected by sequencing depth. Even with the large sequencing depth, rarefaction of the sorted-subset datasets indicated that sequencing was incomplete. Across a few donors, approximately 5% of naive CD4, roughly 3.5% of naive CD8, 2% to 2.5% of memory CD4, and approximately 0.4% of memory CD8 clonotypes were shared. Sampling was restricted to blood, and TCR repertoires in tissue are likely to differ from TCR repertoires in blood.

Its CDR3 holds 14 amino acids, cysteine through phenylalanine. The retained sequence is limited to the CDR3, 42 bases, with the frame set at the first base. V trim: 3 bases; J trim: 2 bases; unmatched bases: 4. From the germline V gene, CDR1 is SGHRS and CDR2 is YFSETQ. The donors were healthy, HIV-negative adults with no recently reported acute infections or vaccinations. Every donor was a Caucasian adult living in Nashville, Tennessee, USA. Magnetic negative selection was used to enrich CD4+ T cells, after which naive cells were positively selected on CD45RA and the negative fraction became the memory subset. Blood was collected by leukapheresis, and PBMCs were isolated by Ficoll-Histopaque density gradient centrifugation and then cryopreserved in liquid nitrogen vapor phase. Analytical flow cytometry was used to check the purity and quantity of every magnetically sorted T cell population. Genomic DNA was isolated from each sorted fraction and quantified by UV absorbance on a Nanodrop 2000c.

In regard to this clone: Its specific antigen is unknown. The sample holds no much larger clone one base away, and base qualities are not on file. This same CDR3 is encoded by further DNA sequences in the sample.

TCR CDR3 regions were amplified from genomic DNA by multiplex PCR using the deep immunoSEQ assay. Genomic DNA extracted from each cell subset was distributed evenly over all wells of several immunoSEQ 96-well plates, and each plate served as one replicate. Each replicate PCR for sorted subsets received roughly 0.2 ug genomic DNA, equal to roughly 29,000 T cell genomes. Purified libraries were quantified with a Qubit 3.0 fluorometer, sized on a Bioanalyzer 2100, and re-quantified with the KAPA Library Quantification kit. Every immunoSEQ 96-well plate was sequenced on a dedicated single-read 150-cycle Illumina NextSeq 550 flow cell. The study's processing was this. The immunoSEQ output contained only junctional sequences without quality scores, so filtering could not match that applied to full-length reads. Sequences were annotated with PyIR, a Python wrapper for IgBLAST v1.9, and V/J genes and CDR3 were assigned using IMGT germline references. Reads were filtered out if the reads had weak V/J assignments (E-value above 1e-6), no CDR3, stop codons, out-of-frame junctions, or ambiguous translated residues. V3J clonotypes were defined by identical inferred V gene, J gene, and CDR3 amino acid sequence. To compute the percentage overlap between repertoires, the number of shared unique clonotypes was divided by the size of the smaller repertoire. Richness of each repertoire was evaluated using RTK rarefaction, the Chao1 estimator, and Recon v2.1 estimates of unobserved clonotypes. Generation probabilities were computed with OLGA for all TCRbeta clonotypes obtained by the gDNA method from a few donors. Not all clones reach the TCRdb copy of this immuneACCESS table, which keeps in-frame sequences only. Checked studies attribute under half of the gap to unresolved V genes and leave the rest unexplained. For V, J and clone size, that table is used; D and trimming come from the DNA. The sample has 2 million to 3 million clones on record, roughly 93% of them singletons. In total, the top ten clones hold around 0.37% of the sample.

The sequence derives from a man between 18 and 29 years old in good health. Some clones in this sample may be carry-over from other donors' samples. Sequencing used naive CD4+ T cells from PBMCs. The sample's cell subset or site label, decoded: CD45RA+ positively selected. The V and J genes are TRBV5-1 and TRBJ2-7, with 8 bases matching TRBD1. Here the CDR3 is given as CASSSQGATYEQYF. The DNA is as follows: TGCGCCAGCAGCTCTCAGGGGGCTACCTACGAGCAGTACTTC.